The present T cell receptor beta chain was sequenced within a study of T cell responses to AZD1222 COVID-19 vaccine. Study observations and caveats: Clonal diversity was possibly underestimated; the donors were predominantly white British and more often female.

Germline assignment: CDR1 LGHDT and CDR2 YNNKEL (reference sequence). This CDR3 is built from 15 residues. Trimming took 5 bases from V and 0 from J, leaving 12 bases between them. Measured with immunoSEQ multiplex PCR; TCRdb has only the in-frame clones, and not every one. The repertoire has roughly 140,000 clones, about 92% of them found once; the top ten carry approximately 3.4%. Worth noting for this clone: As yet, its antigen is unknown.

The chain joins TRBV3-1 (or the pseudogene TRBV3-2) to TRBJ2-3; D might be TRBD2 (7 bases). The sample in question was peripheral blood, obtained 28 days after the second AZD1222 dose. The clonotype was recovered from an adult who received the AZD1222 COVID-19 vaccine. This chain's CDR3 is CASSRGGQSTDTQYF. The CDR3 region has the DNA TGTGCCAGCAGCAGGGGGGGGCAAAGCACAGATACGCAGTATTTT.